This record covers a single T cell receptor (beta chain). What it binds is not known. These data originate in a study of CXCR3-negative and CXCR3-positive naive CD8 T cells. cDNA libraries for TRB were generated by 5' RACE incorporating UMI labels. From its re-call of the 5' RACE reads, TCRdb lists each CDR3 protein once, without DNA. This repertoire includes about 57,000 distinct CDR3 sequences. The length of the CDR3 is 15 residues. CDR1 is SNHLY and CDR2 is FYNNEI in the germline V gene. The study, taken as a whole, reports: In cryopreserved cells, CXCR3 expression partially decreased, and fresh PBMCs were used in most assays. From TRB CDR3 properties, TCR strength was inferred; surface CD5 did not differ between naive subsets. High diversity, comparable across both naive subsets, contrasted with much lower diversity in memory CD8+ cells.

Input material: memory CD8+ T cells from blood. The chain uses TRBV2 and TRBJ1-6; TCRdb indicates TRBD1, and absent DNA this call remains unverified. This receptor was obtained from a human donor in good health. Some clones in this sample may be carry-over from other donors' samples. CDR3 residues: CASSGSTGGNSPLHF.